This passage covers 28 T cell receptor beta chains from one sample sequenced in a study of blood T cell repertoires in COVID-19. The repertoire was sequenced with immunoSEQ multiplex PCR; TCRdb's copy has only in-frame clones and lacks some. The sample shows approximately 200,000 clones, roughly 77% of them seen only once. The source material was peripheral blood. The source of these receptors is a woman aged 40 to 50 with COVID-19, enrolled during active disease.

This chain joins TRBV19 and TRBJ2-7, with unresolved D. Between the trimmed V and J ends, which lost 9 bases and 3 bases, there was a span of 9 bases. CDR1 and CDR2 from the germline V gene are LNHDA and SQIVND (reference sequence). This CDR3 is 11 amino acids long. CDR3 residues: CASELFYEQYF. For the CDR3, the DNA is TGTGCCAGCGAACTCTTCTACGAGCAGTACTTC.

This rearrangement joins TRBV28 to TRBJ2-1; tentatively, D is TRBD2 (6 bases). The CDR3 contains 12 residues. Trimming stripped 6 bases from V and 7 bases from J, with 10 bases between. Germline CDR1 MDHEN, CDR2 SYDVKM. The CDR3 protein is CASSQTRNEQFF. The CDR3, as DNA: TGTGCCAGCAGCCAGACTAGAAATGAGCAGTTCTTC.

The chain uses TRBV2 and TRBJ2-5; D ambiguous. Trimming took 5 bases from V and 1 from J, leaving 8 bases between them. The CDR3 sequence is 13 residues long. Germline loops: CDR1 SNHLY, CDR2 FYNNEI. CDR3 protein: CASSLRLQETQYF. For the CDR3, the DNA is TGTGCCAGCAGTCTGAGGCTCCAAGAGACCCAGTACTTC. The whole variable domain, remainder taken from reference TRBV2 and TRBJ2-5, is EPEVTQTPSHQVTQMGQEVILRCVPISNHLYFYWYRQILGQKVEFLVSFYNNEISEKSEIFDDQFSVERPDGSNFTLKIRSTKLEDSAMYFCASSLRLQETQYFGPGTRLLVL.

This sequence joins TRBV7-8 and TRBJ2-1, with 9 bases fitting TRBD2. Losses at the gene ends were 7 bases for V and 7 bases for J; bases not matched to a gene: 5. Germline V lookup: CDR1 SGHVS, CDR2 FQNEAQ. This CDR3 comprises 13 residues. CDR3 nucleotides: TGTGCCAGCACTAGCGGGATAAGAAATGAGCAGTTCTTC. Amino acids: CASTSGIRNEQFF. The variable domain in full, with the rest retrieved from reference TRBV7-8 and TRBJ2-1, is GAGVSQSPRYKVAKRGQDVALRCDPISGHVSLFWYQQALGQGPEFLTYFQNEAQLDKSGLPSDRFFAERPEGSVSTLKIQRTQQEDSAVYLCASTSGIRNEQFFGPGTRLTVL.

The chain has TRBV6-5 and TRBJ2-7, with D possibly TRBD2 on 5 matching bases. Germline V gene sequence: CDR1 MNHEY, CDR2 SVGAGI. The CDR3 has 16 residues. V lost 1 base and J 2 bases, leaving 15 bases between the germline ends. The CDR3 sequence: CASSYYGLPAPYEQYF. The CDR3 DNA follows: TGTGCCAGCAGTTACTACGGACTGCCGGCTCCCTACGAGCAGTACTTC.

J is TRBJ1-2 and V is TRBV21-1. TRBV21-1 is reported as a pseudogene. The CDR3 is 16 amino acids. The CDR3, as DNA: TGTGCCAGCAGCAAAGCAACGGGGGAACGTAACTATGGCTACACCTTC. This gives the protein CASSKATGERNYGYTF.

V usage is TRBV10-3 and J usage is TRBJ2-7; D possibly corresponds to TRBD2 (5 bases). V was shortened by 3 bases and J by 7 bases, with 10 bases between the two germline ends. Germline V lookup: CDR1 ENHRY, CDR2 SYGVKD. The CDR3 is made up of 12 amino acids. The CDR3 DNA is TGTGCCATCAGTGAAGGACCGGGGGAGCAGTACTTC. Its translation: CAISEGPGEQYF.

This clone has just a few counts. This chain uses TRBV18 with TRBJ2-3; 10 nucleotides align to TRBD2. V gave up 5 bases and J gave up 3 bases; unmatched junction bases: 8. The CDR3 extends over 16 amino acids. Germline CDR1 is KGHSH and CDR2 is LQKENI. CDR3 sequence (DNA): TGTGCCAGCTCAAGTCCCGGGACTAGCGTTACAGATACGCAGTATTTT. It codes for CASSSPGTSVTDTQYF.

This clone was detected once. The rearrangement uses TRBV4-1 and TRBJ2-3, with 13 positions matching TRBD2. Trimming removed 5 bases from V and 6 bases from J; junction bases left unmatched: 5. Germline CDR1 MGHRA, CDR2 YSYEKL. CDR3 length equals 15 residues. The CDR3 bases are TGCGCCAGCAGCTATGGGACTAGCGGGGTGGATACGCAGTATTTT. The encoded protein is CASSYGTSGVDTQYF.

The chain employs TRBV4-2 and TRBJ1-4; 10 nucleotides match TRBD1. The germline V gene encodes CDR1 LGHNA and CDR2 YNFKEQ. This CDR3 has 16 amino acids. V trimming: 1 base; J trimming: 7 bases; junction bases outside the gene matches: 6. Here the CDR3 DNA reads TGTGCCAGCAGCCAAGTTGGAGGACAGGGGGGTGAAAAACTGTTTTTT. It codes for CASSQVGGQGGEKLFF.

This clone was counted a few times. The chain combines TRBV11-1 with TRBJ1-1, with D perhaps matching TRBD1 (6 bases). Germline assignment: CDR1 SGHAT and CDR2 FQDESV (reference sequence). With 5 bases removed from V and 6 bases from J, the gap between germline ends came to 10 bases. The CDR3 runs to 12 residues. CDR3 bases: TGTGCCAGCAGCCAGCGGACAGCTGAAGCTTTCTTT. Translation gives CASSQRTAEAFF.

This CDR3 is CAWLASGRLSYEQYF. Here the CDR3 DNA reads TGTGCCTGGTTGGCTAGCGGGAGGCTATCCTACGAGCAGTACTTC. The chain links TRBV30 to TRBJ2-7; 11 bases align to TRBD2. V shed 5 bases, J shed 1 base, and the junction held 7 bases outside the gene matches. Germline-derived CDR1 and CDR2 are GTSNPN and SVGIG (reference sequence). CDR3 length equals 15 residues.

This clone was observed a few times. CDR3 coding DNA: TGTGCCAGCAGTTACTCTGCAGGGATCGATCAGCCCCAGCATTTT. It specifies CASSYSAGIDQPQHF. The genes are TRBV6-5 and TRBJ1-5, with D maybe TRBD1 (5 bases). Germline V CDR1 and CDR2: MNHEY, SVGAGI. The CDR3 runs to 15 residues. Deletions cut 0 bases from V and 5 bases from J, with 11 bases between.

The chain combines TRBV9 with TRBJ1-3, with 9 bases that match TRBD1. Germline trimming cut 3 bases from V and 3 bases from J; bases unmatched to any gene: 10. Germline V gene data show CDR1 as SGDLS and CDR2 as YYNGEE. This CDR3 contains 17 residues. The CDR3 region is CASSGGTGQVYGNTIYF. CDR3 DNA: TGTGCCAGCAGCGGTGGGACAGGGCAGGTATATGGAAACACCATATATTTT.

CDR3 nucleotide sequence: TGTGCCATCAGTGGGCGGCTAGCGGGGGGGCAAGAGACCCAGTACTTC. This encodes CAISGRLAGGQETQYF. This chain connects TRBV10-3 to TRBJ2-5, with 12 bases identical to TRBD2. This CDR3 has 16 amino acids. Germline V gene lookup returns CDR1 ENHRY and CDR2 SYGVKD. J lost 2 bases, V lost 4 bases, and 5 bases had no gene match.

This chain connects TRBV10-3 to TRBJ2-1; 8 positions agree with TRBD2. Germline trimming cut 8 bases from V and 6 bases from J; bases unmatched to any gene: 6. The CDR3 is 13 residues long. CDR1 and CDR2 (germline): ENHRY, SYGVKD. The CDR3 region is CAIAIAGSNEQFF. CDR3 DNA: TGTGCCATCGCGATAGCGGGGTCCAATGAGCAGTTCTTC.

The chain uses TRBV9 and TRBJ1-4, with 7 bases lining up with TRBD1. This CDR3 spans 16 amino acids. The germline gives CDR1 SGDLS, CDR2 YYNGEE. Trimming removed 2 bases from V and 6 bases from J; junction bases left unmatched: 10. The CDR3 region is CASSVGTVTSDEKLFF. The CDR3 DNA follows: TGTGCCAGCAGCGTCGGGACAGTTACGAGTGATGAAAAACTGTTTTTT.

This chain uses TRBV5-6 with TRBJ2-1; the D gene is possibly TRBD2 (5 bases). The V gene lost 0 bases and the J gene lost 4 bases, with 11 bases spanning the gap. CDR1 is SGHDT and CDR2 is YYEEEE in the germline V gene. The CDR3 length is 15 residues. Here the CDR3 reads CASSLETGIYNEQFF. CDR3 nucleotide sequence: TGTGCCAGCAGCTTGGAGACGGGGATATACAATGAGCAGTTCTTC.

This chain links TRBV30 with TRBJ1-1; D is uncertain. Trimming cost V 2 bases and J 2 bases, with 6 bases left between them. Germline V gene sequence: CDR1 GTSNPN, CDR2 SVGIG (reference sequence). This CDR3 has 12 amino acids. CDR3 loop: CAWSRVNTEAFF. In DNA form, the CDR3 reads TGTGCCTGGAGTCGTGTCAACACTGAAGCTTTCTTT.

The chain recombines TRBV30 with TRBJ2-3, with 8 bases aligning to TRBD1. CDR1 and CDR2 from the germline V gene are GTSNPN and SVGIG (reference sequence). CDR3 length equals 13 residues. Trimming cost V 8 bases and J 3 bases; bases outside gene matches: 7. The CDR3 sequence: CATNRGRTDTQYF. The CDR3 bases are TGTGCCACGAACAGGGGGAGGACAGATACGCAGTATTTT.

This clone was seen a few times. The V call is TRBV18, the J call TRBJ2-7, with 7 bases fitting TRBD2. The length of the CDR3 is 14 residues. With 6 bases clipped from V and 3 bases from J, the junction kept 8 bases outside the gene matches. Per the germline V gene, CDR1 is KGHSH and CDR2 is LQKENI. The DNA for the CDR3 is TGTGCCAGCTCTTTGGGAGGGGCCCTCTACGAGCAGTACTTC. The encoded protein is CASSLGGALYEQYF.

This rearrangement joins TRBV27 to TRBJ2-1, with 10 bases identical to TRBD1. With 7 bases clipped from V and 3 bases from J, the junction kept 6 bases outside the gene matches. The CDR3 is made up of 15 amino acids. Germline loops: CDR1 MNHEY, CDR2 SMNVEV (reference sequence). The CDR3 here is CASIPGQGFYNEQFF. CDR3 coding DNA: TGTGCCAGCATTCCGGGACAGGGGTTCTACAATGAGCAGTTCTTC.

The chain has TRBV5-4 and TRBJ2-2, with TRBD2 identical over 9 bases. This CDR3 is built from 18 residues. J was trimmed by 3 bases and V by 0 bases; bases with no gene match: 9. Germline CDR1 SGHNT, CDR2 YYREEE (reference sequence). CDR3 DNA: TGTGCCAGCAGCTTGGCCGCGGGCGGGAGGGCCTACACCGGGGAGCTGTTTTTT. Translating gives CASSLAAGGRAYTGELFF.

The chain couples TRBV5-1 to TRBJ2-2; D is perhaps TRBD2 (6 bases). Trimming took off 4 bases at V and 2 bases at J, with 15 bases between the two ends. The CDR3 runs 16 residues. Germline V lookup: CDR1 SGHRS, CDR2 YFSETQ. CDR3 loop: CASSTVEGQNTGELFF. DNA for the CDR3: TGCGCCAGCAGCACGGTGGAGGGCCAAAACACCGGGGAGCTGTTTTTT.

This rearrangement joins TRBV6-6 to TRBJ1-6; D is possibly TRBD1 (6 bases). Germline assignment: CDR1 MNHNY and CDR2 SVGAGI (reference sequence). This CDR3 is built from 16 residues. V was shortened by 6 bases and J by 9 bases, with 21 bases between the two germline ends. As DNA, the CDR3 is TGTGCCAGCAGCAACAGGGAGACAACCTTCGGTTCACCCCTCCACTTT. Amino acids: CASSNRETTFGSPLHF.

The chain recombines TRBV6-2 or TRBV6-3 with TRBJ2-4; 9 bases line up with TRBD1. V shed 6 bases, J shed 11 bases, and the junction held 11 bases outside the gene matches. CDR3 length equals 14 residues. The germline V gene has CDR1 MNHEY and CDR2 SVGEGT. The CDR3 sequence is CASSPNLGQGFQYF. As DNA, the CDR3 is TGTGCCAGCAGCCCTAATCTCGGACAGGGGTTTCAGTACTTC.

This clone was detected once. The chain carries TRBV10-3 and TRBJ1-3; D uncertain. From germline, CDR1 is ENHRY and CDR2 SYGVKD. The CDR3 spans 12 residues. Trimming cost V 5 bases and J 8 bases, with 10 bases left between them. The CDR3 sequence is CAISSESDTIYF. The CDR3, as DNA: TGTGCCATCAGTTCCGAGTCGGACACCATATATTTT.

CDR3 nucleotide sequence: TGTGCCAGTAGTAATCCCTCTAGGGAGGGCCGGTACGAGCAGTACTTC. Its translation is CASSNPSREGRYEQYF. The rearrangement joins TRBV19 to TRBJ2-7; 7 nucleotides match TRBD2. CDR1 and CDR2 (germline): LNHDA, SQIVND (reference sequence). The CDR3 is 16 amino acids. Germline trimming cut 4 bases from V and 4 bases from J; bases unmatched to any gene: 13.